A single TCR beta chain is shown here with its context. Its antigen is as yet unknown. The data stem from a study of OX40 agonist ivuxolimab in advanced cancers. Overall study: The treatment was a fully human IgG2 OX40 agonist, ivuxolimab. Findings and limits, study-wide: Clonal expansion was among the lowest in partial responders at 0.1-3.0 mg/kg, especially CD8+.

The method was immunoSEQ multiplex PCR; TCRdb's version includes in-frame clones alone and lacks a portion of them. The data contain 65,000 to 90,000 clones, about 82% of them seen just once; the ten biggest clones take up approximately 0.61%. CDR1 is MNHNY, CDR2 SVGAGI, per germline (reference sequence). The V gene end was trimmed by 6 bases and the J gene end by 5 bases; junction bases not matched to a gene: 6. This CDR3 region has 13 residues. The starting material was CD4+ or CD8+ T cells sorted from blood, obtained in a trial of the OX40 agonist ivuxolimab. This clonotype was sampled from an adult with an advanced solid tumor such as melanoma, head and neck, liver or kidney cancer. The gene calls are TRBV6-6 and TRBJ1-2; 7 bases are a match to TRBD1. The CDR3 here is CASRSDREYGYTF. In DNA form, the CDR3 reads TGTGCCAGCAGGTCCGACAGGGAATATGGCTACACCTTC.